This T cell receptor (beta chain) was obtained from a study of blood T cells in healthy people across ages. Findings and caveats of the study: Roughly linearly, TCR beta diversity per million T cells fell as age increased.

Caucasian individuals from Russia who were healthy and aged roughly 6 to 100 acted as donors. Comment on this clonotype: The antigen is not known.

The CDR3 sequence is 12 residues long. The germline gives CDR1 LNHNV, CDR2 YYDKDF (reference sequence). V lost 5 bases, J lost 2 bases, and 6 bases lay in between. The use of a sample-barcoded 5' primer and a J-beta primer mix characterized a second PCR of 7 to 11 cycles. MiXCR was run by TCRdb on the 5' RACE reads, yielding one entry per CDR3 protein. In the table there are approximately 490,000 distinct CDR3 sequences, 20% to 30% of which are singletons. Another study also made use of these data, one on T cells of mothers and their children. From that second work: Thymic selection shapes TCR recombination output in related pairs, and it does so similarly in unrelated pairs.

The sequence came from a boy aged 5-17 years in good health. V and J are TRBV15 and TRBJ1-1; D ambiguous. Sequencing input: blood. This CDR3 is CATSGRNTEAFF. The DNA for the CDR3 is TGTGCCACCAGCGGACGAAACACTGAAGCTTTCTTT. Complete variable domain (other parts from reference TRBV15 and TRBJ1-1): DAMVIQNPRYQVTQFGKPVTLSCSQTLNHNVMYWYQQKSSQAPKLLFHYYDKDFNNEADTPDNFQSRRPNTSFCFLDIRSPGLGDTAMYLCATSGRNTEAFFGQGTRLTVV.